This T cell receptor (beta chain) comes out of a study of identifying expanded T cells in peripheral blood. Profiling relied on immunoSEQ multiplex PCR, and the TCRdb table lists in-frame clones only, not all of them. The sample holds 60,000 to 65,000 clones, around four fifths seen once. The source is a person between 18 and 75 years old in good health. Sequenced sample: blood.

This CDR3 reads CASTDWTSGTGSPYNEQFF. CDR3 sequence (DNA): TGTGCCAGCACCGACTGGACTAGCGGTACCGGGAGTCCCTACAATGAGCAGTTCTTC. The chain links TRBV6-4 to TRBJ2-1; 10 positions agree with TRBD2. Unmatched junction bases numbered 17, after V lost 7 bases and J lost 2 bases. CDR3 length equals 19 residues. The germline V gene encodes CDR1 MRHNA and CDR2 SNTAGT.